These T cell receptor beta chains were read from a single sample in a study of cytomegalovirus exposure and HLA in healthy donors. Profiled with immunoSEQ multiplex PCR; TCRdb holds only in-frame clones, not every one. Of some 130,000 clones listed, roughly 74% were seen once; the top ten hold roughly 6%. The sample comprised PBMCs. Every receptor here comes from a woman aged 45-65 years in good health and CMV-seropositive. The CDR3 runs from the conserved cysteine through the conserved F or W.

>TRBV7-9|TRBJ2-6
CASELIESSGANVLTF
>TRBV30|TRBJ1-6
CAWRGQGFNSPLHF
>TRBV5-6|TRBJ2-5
CASSQLSQEAQYF
>TRBV6-1|TRBJ1-6
CASSEALQGSSYNSPLHF
>TRBV5-1|TRBJ1-2
CASSLAESTGYTF
>TRBV7-2|TRBJ1-5
CASSPTDQPQHF
>TRBV5-6|TRBJ1-2
CASSPTRRGVYGYTF
>TRBV7-9|TRBJ1-5
CASSTGQDLNQPQHF
>TRBV5-5|TRBJ1-4
CASSLDRGGEKLFF
>TRBV21-1|TRBJ1-6
CASSKEGAGRCSYNSPLHF
>TRBV5-1|TRBJ2-1
CASSLGTVSYNEQFF
>TRBV2|TRBJ1-2
CASTGDSAGGYTF
>TRBV5-1|TRBJ1-2
CASSPGLSTGGYTF
>TRBV6-1|TRBJ1-5
CASSEVLQGISNQPQHF
>TRBV11-2|TRBJ2-7
CASSSYRGTSYEQYF
>TRBV10-1|TRBJ2-2
CASSESRGAGELFF
>TRBV30|TRBJ1-2
CAWRRGQDGYTF
>TRBV25-1|TRBJ2-1
CASSESRGVNEQFF
>TRBV29-1|TRBJ2-7
CSVEDPDRGEQYF
>TRBV6-5|TRBJ2-7
CASRKMGLTSYEQYF
>TRBV27|TRBJ2-2
CASSTPPVANTGELFF
>TRBV18|TRBJ2-2
CASSLNSLQANTGELFF
>TRBV28|TRBJ1-2
CASSLGLLANYGYTF
>TRBV5-4|TRBJ2-1
CASRAGTRIKDEQFF